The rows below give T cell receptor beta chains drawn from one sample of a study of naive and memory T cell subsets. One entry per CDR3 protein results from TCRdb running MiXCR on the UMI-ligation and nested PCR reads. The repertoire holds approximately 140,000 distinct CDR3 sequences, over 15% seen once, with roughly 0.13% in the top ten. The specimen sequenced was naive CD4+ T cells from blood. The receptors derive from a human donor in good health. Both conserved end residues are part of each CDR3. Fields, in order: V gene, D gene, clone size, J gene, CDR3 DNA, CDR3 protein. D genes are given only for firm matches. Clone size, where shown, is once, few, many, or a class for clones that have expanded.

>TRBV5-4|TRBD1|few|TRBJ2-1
TGTGCCAGCAGACCCGGGACAGCTTCCTACAATGAGCAGTTCTTC
CASRPGTASYNEQFF
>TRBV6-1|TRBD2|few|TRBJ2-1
TGTGCCACCCTAAGGACTAGCGGATACAATGAGCAGTTCTTC
CATLRTSGYNEQFF
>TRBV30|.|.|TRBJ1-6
TGTGCCTGGGATAACGATTCACCCCTCCACTTT
CAWDNDSPLHF
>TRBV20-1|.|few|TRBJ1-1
TGCAGTGCTAGAGATAGTGACAGGACGAACACTGAAGCTTTCTTT
CSARDSDRTNTEAFF
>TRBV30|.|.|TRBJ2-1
TGTGCCTGGAGTGTTATCGAACGTCTCCATGAGCAGTTCTTC
CAWSVIERLHEQFF
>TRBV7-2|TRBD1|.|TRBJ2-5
TGTGCCAGCAGCACGCCGCGGCCGGGACAGGGTAGAGAGACCCAGTACTTC
CASSTPRPGQGRETQYF
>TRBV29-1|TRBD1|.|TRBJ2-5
TGCAGCGTTGTCCCCGGGACAGATCGTACCCAAGAGACCCAGTACTTC
CSVVPGTDRTQETQYF
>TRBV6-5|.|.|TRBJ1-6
TGTGCCAGCTCAGGGTGGGGATCACCCCTCCACTTT
CASSGWGSPLHF
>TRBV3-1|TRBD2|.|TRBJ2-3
TGTGCCAGCAGCCAAGGGCTAGCGGGAGAAGATACGCAGTATTTT
CASSQGLAGEDTQYF
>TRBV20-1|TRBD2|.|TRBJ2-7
TGCAGTGCAAATCCTGCCCGGGGACTAGCGGGGGCTTACGAGCAGTACTTC
CSANPARGLAGAYEQYF
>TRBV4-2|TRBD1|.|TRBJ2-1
TGTGCCAGCAGCCAAGATAGACAGGGCCTCTACAATGAGCAGTTCTTC
CASSQDRQGLYNEQFF
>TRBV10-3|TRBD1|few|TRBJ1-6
TGTGCCATCAGTCCGGGACAGGGTAATTCACCCCTCCACTTT
CAISPGQGNSPLHF
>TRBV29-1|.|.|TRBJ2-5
TGCAGCGTTGAAGTAGCCAGCGAGACCCAGTACTTC
CSVEVASETQYF
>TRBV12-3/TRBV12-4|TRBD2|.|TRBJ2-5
TGTGCCAGCAGTCTACTGGGGGGGTTTATCGAGACCCAGTACTTC
CASSLLGGFIETQYF
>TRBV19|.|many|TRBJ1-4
TGTGCCAGTAGTCACCCTACTACGGAAAAACTGTTTTTT
CASSHPTTEKLFF
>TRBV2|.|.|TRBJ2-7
TGTGCCAGCAGTGAACTGATAGGGACGTCCTACGAGCAGTACTTC
CASSELIGTSYEQYF
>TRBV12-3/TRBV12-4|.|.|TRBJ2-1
TGTGCCAGCAGTTTCGTGATTAGCTCCTACAATGAGCAGTTCTTC
CASSFVISSYNEQFF
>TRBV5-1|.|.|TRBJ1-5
TGCGCCAGCAGCTTGGATTACAATCAGCCCCAGCATTTT
CASSLDYNQPQHF
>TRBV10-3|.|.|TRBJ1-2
TGTGCCATCAGTGAGTCAGGCAGCTATGGCTACACCTTC
CAISESGSYGYTF
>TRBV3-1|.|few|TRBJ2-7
TGTGCCAGCAGCCAAGTGGGGGACGAGCAGTACTTC
CASSQVGDEQYF
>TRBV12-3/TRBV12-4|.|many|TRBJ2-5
TGTGCCAGCAGTTTTACGGAGACCCAGTACTTC
CASSFTETQYF
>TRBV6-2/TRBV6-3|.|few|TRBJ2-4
TGTGCCAGCAAGAATCGGGAAATGGCCAAAAACATTCAGTACTTC
CASKNREMAKNIQYF
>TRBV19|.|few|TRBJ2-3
TGTGCCAGTAGTATAGTGGAAGGGACGCAGTATTTT
CASSIVEGTQYF
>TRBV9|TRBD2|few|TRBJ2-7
TGTGCCAGCAGCGTAGCTGGGACTAGCGAGTACTACGAGCAGTACTTC
CASSVAGTSEYYEQYF
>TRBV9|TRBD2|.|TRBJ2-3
TGTGCCAGCAGCGTAGGGGGTACTAGCGGATGGGACACAGATACGCAGTATTTT
CASSVGGTSGWDTDTQYF
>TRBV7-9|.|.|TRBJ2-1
TGTGCCAGCAGCAGGACGGTGGGGGTAAATGAGCAGTTCTTC
CASSRTVGVNEQFF
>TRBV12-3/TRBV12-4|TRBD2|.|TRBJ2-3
TGTGCCAGCAGTTTCGGGAGGGCCGAAGATACGCAGTATTTT
CASSFGRAEDTQYF
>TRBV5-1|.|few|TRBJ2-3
TGCGCCAGCAGCTTCATATCGGGGAGCGGAGATACGCAGTATTTT
CASSFISGSGDTQYF
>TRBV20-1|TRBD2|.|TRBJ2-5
TGCAGTGCTAGAGGGACTAGCGGGCACAGCGTCCAAGAGACCCAGTACTTC
CSARGTSGHSVQETQYF
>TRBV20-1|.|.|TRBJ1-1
TGCAGTGCTAAAAGATCGCAACTGAACACTGAAGCTTTCTTT
CSAKRSQLNTEAFF
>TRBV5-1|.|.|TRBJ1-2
TGCGCCAGCAGCTTGGTGCCGGATTATGGCTACACCTTC
CASSLVPDYGYTF
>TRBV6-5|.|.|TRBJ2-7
TGTGCCAGCAGCCCAGGGATTCCGGCCTACGAGCAGTACTTC
CASSPGIPAYEQYF
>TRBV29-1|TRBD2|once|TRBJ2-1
TGCAGCGTTTCCGGGACTAGTAGTTCCTACAATGAGCAGTTCTTC
CSVSGTSSSYNEQFF
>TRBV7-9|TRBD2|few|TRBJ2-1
TGTGCCAGCAGCTTAATTGGCGGGAGGGCCTACAAAAATGAGCAGTTCTTC
CASSLIGGRAYKNEQFF
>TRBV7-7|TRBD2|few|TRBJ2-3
TGTGCCAGCAGCTTAGGCGGGGGTACCACAGATACGCAGTATTTT
CASSLGGGTTDTQYF
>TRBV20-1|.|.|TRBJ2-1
TGCAGTGCTACCCGCACCATGCGGGGCTTTCTCAATGAGCAGTTCTTC
CSATRTMRGFLNEQFF
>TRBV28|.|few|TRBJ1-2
TGTGCCAGCAGTTCCCCCCGTCGGACACCCTATGGCTACACCTTC
CASSSPRRTPYGYTF
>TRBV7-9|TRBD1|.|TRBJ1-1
TGTGCCAGCAGTAGACAGGGCAGCCTCACTGAAGCTTTCTTT
CASSRQGSLTEAFF
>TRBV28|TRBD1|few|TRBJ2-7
TGTGCCAGCAGCCCCACAGGGGGCGGCAGCTACGAGCAGTACTTC
CASSPTGGGSYEQYF
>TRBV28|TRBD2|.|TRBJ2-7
TGTGCCAGCAGTCCACTAGCGGGAGGGCCAAGGGAGCAGTACTTC
CASSPLAGGPREQYF
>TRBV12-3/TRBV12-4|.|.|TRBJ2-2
TGTGCCAGCCAGGGTATCACAACCGGGGAGCTGTTTTTT
CASQGITTGELFF
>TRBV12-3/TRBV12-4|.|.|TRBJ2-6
TGTGCCAGCAGTTTACCCCTGGGCAGGGGTTTCCCTGGGGCCAACGTCCTGACTTTC
CASSLPLGRGFPGANVLTF
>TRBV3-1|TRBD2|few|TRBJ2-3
TGTGCCAGCAGCCAAGGAGGAGCGGGAGCCCCCAGTACGCAGTATTTT
CASSQGGAGAPSTQYF
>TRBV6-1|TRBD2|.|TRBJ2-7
TGTGCCAGCAGTGAGTTGGGGCTAGCGGCCTCCTCCTACGAGCAGTACTTC
CASSELGLAASSYEQYF
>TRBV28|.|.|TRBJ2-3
TGTGCCAGCAGTTTTAATCCGCGGGGTGCAGATACGCAGTATTTT
CASSFNPRGADTQYF
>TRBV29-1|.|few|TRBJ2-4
TGCAGCGTTGAAGTCTCTAGGCTCCGAAAGGGTAAAAACATTCAGTACTTC
CSVEVSRLRKGKNIQYF
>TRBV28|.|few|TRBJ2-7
TGTGCCAGCATTTCCGGACACGCGTCCTACGAGCAGTACTTC
CASISGHASYEQYF
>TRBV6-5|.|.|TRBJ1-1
TGTGCCAGCAGCTCCGTGGGGACTGAAGCTTTCTTT
CASSSVGTEAFF
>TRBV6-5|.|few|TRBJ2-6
TGTGCCAGCAGTTACTCGTCCCCCTCTGGGGCCAACGTCCTGACTTTC
CASSYSSPSGANVLTF
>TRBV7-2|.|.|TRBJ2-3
TGTGCCAGCACCCCCGACGGGGCAGGGTCAGATACGCAGTATTTT
CASTPDGAGSDTQYF
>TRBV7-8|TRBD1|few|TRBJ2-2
TGTGCCAGCAGCTCGCAGGGGGCCGGGGAGCTGTTTTTT
CASSSQGAGELFF
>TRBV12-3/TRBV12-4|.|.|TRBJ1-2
TGTGCCAGCAGAGCCCGGGATCTCTATGGCTACACCTTC
CASRARDLYGYTF